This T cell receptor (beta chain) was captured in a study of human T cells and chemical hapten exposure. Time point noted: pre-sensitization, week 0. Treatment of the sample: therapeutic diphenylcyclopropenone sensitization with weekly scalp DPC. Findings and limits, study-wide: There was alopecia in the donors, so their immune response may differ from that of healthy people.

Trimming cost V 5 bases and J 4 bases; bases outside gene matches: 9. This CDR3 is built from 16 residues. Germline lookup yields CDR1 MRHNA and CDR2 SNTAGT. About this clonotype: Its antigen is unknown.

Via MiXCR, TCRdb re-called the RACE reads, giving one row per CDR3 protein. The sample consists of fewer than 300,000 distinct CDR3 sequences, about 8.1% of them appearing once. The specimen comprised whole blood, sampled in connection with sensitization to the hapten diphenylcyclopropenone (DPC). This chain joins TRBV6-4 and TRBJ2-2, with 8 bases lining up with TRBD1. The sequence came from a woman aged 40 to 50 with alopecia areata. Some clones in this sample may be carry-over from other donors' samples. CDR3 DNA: TGTGCCAGCAGTCCTGGACAGGGCATAGGCACCGGGGAGCTGTTTTTT. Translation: CASSPGQGIGTGELFF.